This entry features one T cell receptor (beta chain) sequence. Its antigen target is currently unknown. No per-base quality is available; no much larger clone lies one base away. Using the deep immunoSEQ assay, TCR CDR3 regions were amplified from genomic DNA by multiplex PCR. Extracted genomic DNA from each cell subset was spread evenly across all wells of several immunoSEQ 96-well plates, with each plate serving as a replicate. For sorted subsets, each replicate PCR was loaded with about 200 ng genomic DNA, equivalent to approximately 33,000 T cell genomes. The purified libraries were quantified using a Qubit 3.0 fluorometer, sized with a Bioanalyzer 2100, and then quantified again using the KAPA Library Quantification kit. A separate single-read 150-cycle Illumina NextSeq 550 flow cell was used to sequence each immunoSEQ 96-well plate. The authors' analysis ran thus. The immunoSEQ output contained only junctional sequences without quality scores, so filtering could not match that applied to full-length reads. Sequences were annotated with PyIR, a Python wrapper for IgBLAST v1.9, using IMGT germline references to assign V/J genes and CDR3. Reads were filtered out if the reads had weak V/J assignments (E-value above 1e-6), no CDR3, stop codons, out-of-frame junctions, or ambiguous translated residues. V3J clonotypes were defined as sequences sharing an identical inferred V gene, J gene, and CDR3 amino acid sequence. Percentage overlap between repertoires was calculated by dividing the number of shared unique clonotypes by the size of the smaller repertoire. Three approaches were used to assess repertoire richness: RTK rarefaction, the Chao1 estimator, and Recon v2.1 estimates of unobserved clonotypes. OLGA was used to compute generation probabilities for all TCRbeta clonotypes that the gDNA method yielded from several donors. Held by TCRdb, this immuneACCESS table contains in-frame sequences only and omits some clones. Under half of the omission traces to an unresolved V gene where checked; the cause of the rest is unknown. The V and J calls and clone size were taken over from that table, and D and trimming were inferred from the DNA. The table for this sample lists 2,500,000 or so clones; 85% to 95% of them were counted only once. Together, the top ten hold 0.11% to 0.15% of the sample.

The germline V gene sets CDR1 to MDHEN and CDR2 to SYDVKM. Deletion took 6 bases off V and 4 bases off J, with a span of 18 bases between the germline ends. From the cysteine through the phenylalanine, the CDR3 covers 15 amino acids. Left in the record is the CDR3 DNA by itself, 45 bases read in frame from the first base. This sample is drawn from a study of shared clonotypes between healthy human individuals (dated by TCRdb to 2018 to 2020). About the study as a whole: A few men and a couple of women, aged 18 to 49 years, made up the cohort. For each donor, CD4 naive and CD4 memory were each given three plates, CD8 naive was given two plates, and CD8 memory was given one plate. The study deeply sequenced blood TCR repertoires of about 5 healthy adults to estimate repertoire size and the extent of clonotype sharing between individuals. Libraries were prepared and TCR repertoires were sequenced by different laboratories using diverse techniques, in order to increase sequencing depth and limit assay-specific biases. Leukapheresis yielded between about 0.8 and 9.5 billion PBMCs per donor. Paper-wide results and their limitations: Sampling was limited to blood, and TCR repertoires in tissue likely differ from TCR repertoires in blood. Sharing across a few donors was observed for about 4.8% of naive CD4, 3% to 3.5% of naive CD8, 2.3% of memory CD4, and around 0.44% of memory CD8 clonotypes. Pairwise subsampling led to the expectation that sequencing depth would affect the degree of clonotype sharing among donors. Compared with non-shared clonotypes, clonotypes shared by all four sorted-subset donors had higher generation probabilities. Estimated clonotype richness was generally larger for naive than for memory subsets. Because the study included only a small number of donors, the genetic and exposure-history diversity represented was limited. Even with the large sequencing depth, rarefaction of the sorted-subset datasets indicated that sequencing was incomplete.

Healthy HIV-negative adults with no recently reported acute infections or vaccinations were included as donors. Every donor was a Caucasian adult living in Nashville, Tennessee, USA. CD4+ T cells were enriched by magnetic negative selection, after which naive cells were positively selected on CD45RA and the negative fraction was taken as the memory subset. Blood was collected by leukapheresis, and PBMCs were isolated by Ficoll-Histopaque density gradient centrifugation and then cryopreserved in liquid nitrogen vapor phase. Purity and quantity of every magnetically sorted T cell population were checked by analytical flow cytometry. Genomic DNA was isolated from every sorted fraction and measured by UV absorbance on a Nanodrop 2000c.

Sequencing was done on a sample of naive CD4+ T cells sorted from blood. The sample's cell subset or site, from its label and the paper: CD45RA+ positively selected. The chain is assembled from TRBV28 and TRBJ1-2; there is no confident call for the D gene. The sequence was collected from a man between 18 and 35 years old in good health. CDR3 protein: CASRKIGPEIYGYTF. DNA sequence: TGTGCCAGCAGAAAAATAGGTCCAGAGATCTATGGCTACACCTTC.